A selection of T cell receptor beta chains follows, all from one sample in a study of blood T cell repertoires in COVID-19. Assay used: immunoSEQ multiplex PCR; TCRdb lists only in-frame clones, some missing. This sample has about 39,000 clones, with about 89% found just once. Sequencing used peripheral blood. The receptor source for this set is a man between 50 and 59 years old with active COVID-19. Both conserved end residues are trimmed from each CDR3. Rows may omit the clone size; those that give it use once, few, many or a size class.

CDR3aa: ASSLAGAHNEQF
j_gene: TRBJ2-1
abundance: NA
v_gene: TRBV7-3

CDR3aa: ASSLQETQY
j_gene: TRBJ2-5
abundance: NA
v_gene: TRBV7-9

CDR3aa: ASSSNHPRVGTEAF
j_gene: TRBJ1-1
abundance: NA
v_gene: TRBV11-2

CDR3aa: ASSHRATEAF
j_gene: TRBJ1-1
abundance: NA
v_gene: TRBV7-9

CDR3aa: ASRVGGNRGSEKLF
j_gene: TRBJ1-4
abundance: NA
v_gene: TRBV2

CDR3aa: ASGQSNQPQH
j_gene: TRBJ1-5
abundance: NA
v_gene: TRBV30

CDR3aa: ASSQTLDSAGLRTGELF
j_gene: TRBJ2-2
abundance: once
v_gene: TRBV14

CDR3aa: ASRTGRNTGELF
j_gene: TRBJ2-2
abundance: NA
v_gene: TRBV27

CDR3aa: ASSDGAGNTIY
j_gene: TRBJ1-3
abundance: NA
v_gene: TRBV5-1

CDR3aa: ASSYGSSNQPQH
j_gene: TRBJ1-5
abundance: once
v_gene: TRBV6-6

CDR3aa: SVGRDAQGTEAF
j_gene: TRBJ1-1
abundance: once
v_gene: TRBV29-1

CDR3aa: ASSPLRGRGTGELF
j_gene: TRBJ2-2
abundance: NA
v_gene: TRBV7-2

CDR3aa: SASRGTVEAF
j_gene: TRBJ1-1
abundance: NA
v_gene: TRBV20-1

CDR3aa: ASSQARDRERARELF
j_gene: TRBJ2-2
abundance: NA
v_gene: TRBV19

CDR3aa: AIAGTGSHEQY
j_gene: TRBJ2-7
abundance: NA
v_gene: TRBV10-3

CDR3aa: ASSPYAGQETQY
j_gene: TRBJ2-5
abundance: NA
v_gene: TRBV7-9

CDR3aa: ASSQGTGDGPSGYT
j_gene: TRBJ1-2
abundance: NA
v_gene: TRBV3-1/TRBV3-2

CDR3aa: ASSRLGTSYEQY
j_gene: TRBJ2-7
abundance: NA
v_gene: TRBV9

CDR3aa: ASSETSGVTDTQY
j_gene: TRBJ2-3
abundance: NA
v_gene: TRBV6-4

CDR3aa: ASTSQPQGNEQF
j_gene: TRBJ2-1
abundance: NA
v_gene: TRBV5-1

CDR3aa: ASSTEGGELF
j_gene: TRBJ2-2
abundance: NA
v_gene: TRBV6-2/TRBV6-3

CDR3aa: ASSIGRENTEAF
j_gene: TRBJ1-1
abundance: NA
v_gene: TRBV19

CDR3aa: ASRRGRGETQY
j_gene: TRBJ2-5
abundance: NA
v_gene: TRBV5-6

CDR3aa: ASSLGLTPGTKEADTQY
j_gene: TRBJ2-3
abundance: once
v_gene: TRBV7-9

CDR3aa: ASSTSGAANTGELF
j_gene: TRBJ2-2
abundance: few
v_gene: TRBV10-1

CDR3aa: ASSLPGTGLGEKLF
j_gene: TRBJ1-4
abundance: NA
v_gene: TRBV5-5

CDR3aa: ASSLGQGAGEQF
j_gene: TRBJ2-1
abundance: NA
v_gene: TRBV11-3

CDR3aa: SAYYNEQF
j_gene: TRBJ2-1
abundance: NA
v_gene: TRBV20-1

CDR3aa: SVRLASYEQY
j_gene: TRBJ2-7
abundance: NA
v_gene: TRBV29-1

CDR3aa: ASNRVAGEGVYGYT
j_gene: TRBJ1-2
abundance: NA
v_gene: TRBV19

CDR3aa: ASSQELRVGTEAF
j_gene: TRBJ1-1
abundance: NA
v_gene: TRBV3-1/TRBV3-2

CDR3aa: ASSLYGISGRNYEQY
j_gene: TRBJ2-7
abundance: NA
v_gene: TRBV13

CDR3aa: ASSLSGVNGNTIY
j_gene: TRBJ1-3
abundance: once
v_gene: TRBV27

CDR3aa: ASTALEADTQY
j_gene: TRBJ2-3
abundance: NA
v_gene: TRBV2

CDR3aa: ASKSGSDQPQH
j_gene: TRBJ1-5
abundance: NA
v_gene: TRBV6-5

CDR3aa: ASSHRQRHEQF
j_gene: TRBJ2-1
abundance: NA
v_gene: TRBV7-3

CDR3aa: ASSVLAGGFNEQF
j_gene: TRBJ2-1
abundance: NA
v_gene: TRBV9

CDR3aa: ATSIRQRTDTQY
j_gene: TRBJ2-3
abundance: once
v_gene: TRBV19

CDR3aa: ASSRAVHGYT
j_gene: TRBJ1-2
abundance: NA
v_gene: TRBV19

CDR3aa: ASSPRGGNSPLH
j_gene: TRBJ1-6
abundance: NA
v_gene: TRBV5-4

CDR3aa: ASSPLTGSYGYT
j_gene: TRBJ1-2
abundance: NA
v_gene: TRBV5-1

CDR3aa: ASSYSPGFEEKLF
j_gene: TRBJ1-4
abundance: NA
v_gene: TRBV6-6

CDR3aa: ASSAGTGEGYEQY
j_gene: TRBJ2-7
abundance: NA
v_gene: TRBV7-2

CDR3aa: ASSYGPRDYDNEQF
j_gene: TRBJ2-1
abundance: NA
v_gene: TRBV6-2/TRBV6-3

CDR3aa: ASSESGGHGYT
j_gene: TRBJ1-2
abundance: once
v_gene: TRBV10-1

CDR3aa: ASSERQGASEEQY
j_gene: TRBJ2-7
abundance: NA
v_gene: TRBV9

CDR3aa: ASGFQSRADTQY
j_gene: TRBJ2-3
abundance: NA
v_gene: TRBV12-5

CDR3aa: ASSATGTGGEQY
j_gene: TRBJ2-7
abundance: NA
v_gene: TRBV27

CDR3aa: ASSLQKGMETQY
j_gene: TRBJ2-5
abundance: NA
v_gene: TRBV7-2

CDR3aa: SVERGLNTEAF
j_gene: TRBJ1-1
abundance: NA
v_gene: TRBV29-1

CDR3aa: ASSPDRAGTQY
j_gene: TRBJ2-5
abundance: NA
v_gene: TRBV3-1/TRBV3-2

CDR3aa: ASSRQRGGTQF
j_gene: TRBJ2-1
abundance: NA
v_gene: TRBV23-1